The rows below give T cell receptor beta chains drawn from one sample of a study of shared clonotypes between healthy human individuals. Profiling relied on immunoSEQ multiplex PCR, and the TCRdb table lists in-frame clones only, not all of them. The table has hundreds of thousands of clones, 95% to 96% seen once. Sequencing was done on a sample of naive CD8+ T cells sorted from blood. The receptors originated from a woman aged 30 to 39 in good health. Both conserved end residues are part of each CDR3. Each record gives: J gene, D gene, V gene, clone size, CDR3 DNA, CDR3 protein. D genes are given only for firm matches. Clone sizes are given selectively: once, few, many, or a class where the clone is expanded.

TRBJ2-1 TRBD1 TRBV5-4 . TGTGCCAGCAGCTTGGGAGGGGGCGGCTATGAGCAGTTCTTC CASSLGGGGYEQFF
TRBJ1-5 . TRBV6-6 . TGTGCCAGCAGTTACCCGAGCAATCAGCCCCAGCATTTT CASSYPSNQPQHF
TRBJ1-4 . TRBV28 . TGTGCCAGCAGTACCGTTCGTGAAAAACTGTTTTTT CASSTVREKLFF
TRBJ1-1 . TRBV28 once TGTGCCAGCAGTTTTTTCGGGGTCGGCACTGAAGCTTTCTTT CASSFFGVGTEAFF
TRBJ2-7 . TRBV9 . TGTGCCAGCAGCGTAGCTATCAGTGACTACGAGCAGTACTTC CASSVAISDYEQYF
TRBJ2-1 TRBD2 TRBV4-2 . TGTGCCAGCAGCCAGGACTCCGGGACTAACAATGAGCAGTTCTTC CASSQDSGTNNEQFF
TRBJ1-5 . TRBV2 few TGTGCCAGCAGGTACGGGAATCAGCCCCAGCATTTT CASRYGNQPQHF
TRBJ2-1 TRBD2 TRBV2 . TGTGCCAGCAGGCGTAGCGGGATCGAAACCTACAATGAGCAGTTCTTC CASRRSGIETYNEQFF
TRBJ2-7 TRBD1 TRBV5-1 . TGCGCCAGCAGCGCAGGACAGGGGTCTACCTACGAGCAGTACTTC CASSAGQGSTYEQYF
TRBJ1-1 . TRBV29-1 . TGCAGCGTTGTTCTTGTCAGGGGTGTCACTGAAGCTTTCTTT CSVVLVRGVTEAFF
TRBJ1-1 . TRBV6-5 . TGTGCCAGCAGTTACGACAGACACACTGAAGCTTTCTTT CASSYDRHTEAFF
TRBJ2-1 TRBD2 TRBV6-5 . TGTGCCAGCAGGGACTCCGGGAGGGCCGGCGATGAGCAGTTCTTC CASRDSGRAGDEQFF
TRBJ2-1 TRBD2 TRBV6-5 . TGTGCCAGCACGCTAGCGGGAGGGTATGAGCAGTTCTTC CASTLAGGYEQFF
TRBJ2-1 TRBD2 TRBV28 . TGTGCCAGCCACCCCCCCCTAGCGGGAGCGGGTGAGCAGTTCTTC CASHPPLAGAGEQFF
TRBJ2-2 TRBD2 TRBV2 . TGTGCCAGCAGTGAATTGGTGACTAGCCCGGGGGCCGGGGAGCTGTTTTTT CASSELVTSPGAGELFF
TRBJ1-2 . TRBV27 . TGTGCCAGCAGTTCCCGGGGGGAGGTCTACTATGGCTACACCTTC CASSSRGEVYYGYTF
TRBJ2-7 . TRBV2 . TGTGCCAGCAGTGAAAGTCAGGTGCCCGCCTTGCAGCAGTACTTC CASSESQVPALQQYF
TRBJ2-7 . TRBV7-6 . TGTGCCAGCAGCCCCATGGGCAGTGGGTTTCCCTACGAGCAGTACTTC CASSPMGSGFPYEQYF
TRBJ2-1 TRBD2 TRBV27 . TGTGCCAGCAGTCCGGGACTAGCTGTGTACAATGAGCAGTTCTTC CASSPGLAVYNEQFF
TRBJ1-4 . TRBV6-1 . TGTGCCAGCAGTGAACGGGTTAATGAAAAACTGTTTTTT CASSERVNEKLFF
TRBJ1-5 . TRBV7-9 . TGTGCCAGCAGCTCGTCGGGCGATCAGCCCCAGCATTTT CASSSSGDQPQHF
TRBJ2-7 TRBD1 TRBV5-5 . TGTGCCAGCAGCTTGTATCCGGGACAGGGGGCATACGAGCAGTACTTC CASSLYPGQGAYEQYF
TRBJ2-7 TRBD2 TRBV28 . TGTGCCAGCAGTTTATCGGGCGGGGGGCCCTACGAGCAGTACTTC CASSLSGGGPYEQYF
TRBJ2-4 TRBD1 TRBV7-8 . TGTGCCAGCAGCACCCAGGGGGAAAACATTCAGTACTTC CASSTQGENIQYF
TRBJ1-2 . TRBV5-6 . TGTGCCAGCAGCCTCATGGACGTCGGCTACACCTTC CASSLMDVGYTF
TRBJ2-3 TRBD2 TRBV28 . TGTGCCAGCAGTTTAACTAGCGGAGGAGGGGATACGCAGTATTTT CASSLTSGGGDTQYF
TRBJ2-7 TRBD2 TRBV14 . TGTGCCAGCAGGAAGCGCGGCGGGAGGTCGGCCTACGAGCAGTACTTC CASRKRGGRSAYEQYF
TRBJ2-1 TRBD2 TRBV7-2 once TGTGCCAGCAGCTTGGGACTAGTAGTTAGCAATGAGCAGTTCTTC CASSLGLVVSNEQFF
TRBJ2-2 . TRBV5-4 . TGTGCCAGCAGCCGAAATGGGGAGCTGTTTTTT CASSRNGELFF
TRBJ2-4 . TRBV9 . TGTGCCAGCAGCCCCTCGGGCGGATTGGGGAACGTCAAAAACATTCAGTACTTC CASSPSGGLGNVKNIQYF
TRBJ2-7 . TRBV7-9 . TGTGCCAGCAGCTTACATCCCGACAGGTGGCCCACCTACGAGCAGTACTTC CASSLHPDRWPTYEQYF
TRBJ2-7 TRBD2 TRBV9 . TGTGCCAGCAGCGTCACTAGCGGGCAAACCTACGAGCAGTACTTC CASSVTSGQTYEQYF
TRBJ2-7 . TRBV30 . TGTGCCTGGAGGGGGGACCCACCCTACGAGCAGTACTTC CAWRGDPPYEQYF
TRBJ1-1 . TRBV5-6 . TGTGCCAGCAGCCCCCGAGGGCCAAATCGACCCTACATGAACACTGAAGCTTTCTTT CASSPRGPNRPYMNTEAFF
TRBJ1-3 TRBD1 TRBV28 . TGTGCCAGCAGCGGGGACAGTTTGAGCTCTGGAAACACCATATATTTT CASSGDSLSSGNTIYF
TRBJ2-7 . TRBV11-3 . TGTGCCAGCAGGGGATGGGGCTACGAGCAGTACTTC CASRGWGYEQYF
TRBJ2-3 . TRBV2 . TGTGCCAGCACCGAGGTCGATGAGGGCAGAGATACGCAGTATTTT CASTEVDEGRDTQYF
TRBJ2-7 . TRBV28 . TGTGCCAGCGATGTCTGGGGGGAGCAGTACTTC CASDVWGEQYF
TRBJ1-1 TRBD1 TRBV6-5 . TGTGCCAGCACCTCTCAGGGGGACACTGAAGCTTTCTTT CASTSQGDTEAFF
TRBJ2-7 . TRBV14 . TGTGCCAGCAGCCAAGGTAGGGGTCACGACGAGCAGTACTTC CASSQGRGHDEQYF
TRBJ1-5 . TRBV2 . TGTGCCAGCAGTGTGGGGAGGACAGCAGATAGATTGGGCCCCCAGCATTTT CASSVGRTADRLGPQHF
TRBJ2-7 . TRBV7-9 . TGTGCCAGCAGCTTTAACAGGGAGACTTACGAGCAGTACTTC CASSFNRETYEQYF
TRBJ1-2 . TRBV4-1 . TGCGCCAGCAGCCAAGACCCCGACCTGAACTATGGCTACACCTTC CASSQDPDLNYGYTF
TRBJ1-3 . TRBV4-1 . TGCGCCAGCAGCCAAGTGAGCCAGACATACTCTGGAAACACCATATATTTT CASSQVSQTYSGNTIYF
TRBJ1-1 TRBD1 TRBV7-6 . TGTGCCAGCAGCTTAGGGACAGGGATGACTGAAGCTTTCTTT CASSLGTGMTEAFF
TRBJ2-1 TRBD2 TRBV28 once TGTGCCAGCATCCTGACTAGCGGGAACTACAATGAGCAGTTCTTC CASILTSGNYNEQFF
TRBJ2-3 . TRBV28 . TGTGCCAGCAGTCCCTCCCGGACCTTGGGCACAGATACGCAGTATTTT CASSPSRTLGTDTQYF
TRBJ2-2 . TRBV29-1 . TGCAGCGTTGGACGTGGCGGGACCGGGGAGCTGTTTTTT CSVGRGGTGELFF
TRBJ2-5 . TRBV13 . TGTGCCAGCAGCTCTTTCGTGGGGCAGGAGACCCAGTACTTC CASSSFVGQETQYF
TRBJ2-2 . TRBV19 . TGTGCCAGTAGTATGGGGCAGGGGTGGACCGGGGAGCTGTTTTTT CASSMGQGWTGELFF
TRBJ2-7 . TRBV28 . TGTGCCAGCAGTTTAGTCCGGGACATTTCCTACGAGCAGTACTTC CASSLVRDISYEQYF
TRBJ2-7 . TRBV19 . TGTGCCAGTAGTATAGACCTTGAGACCGCCGCCTACGAGCAGTACTTC CASSIDLETAAYEQYF
TRBJ1-5 TRBD1 TRBV6-6 . TGTGCCAGCAGCTGGGGACAGGGCCCCAATCAGCCCCAGCATTTT CASSWGQGPNQPQHF